These T cell receptor beta chains were read from a single sample in a study of blood T cell repertoires in COVID-19. TCRdb keeps only in-frame clones here, not all; method: immunoSEQ multiplex PCR. The repertoire holds about 34,000 clones, with about 80% as singletons. Sequencing input: peripheral blood. The receptors derive from a man older than 75 with acute or convalescent COVID-19. The CDR3 runs from the conserved cysteine through the conserved F or W. Fields, in order: V gene, J gene, D gene, clone size, CDR3 DNA, CDR3 protein. The D gene is left open where the match is weak. Size is stated for part of the rows, as once, few or many counts, or as a class when the clone is expanded.

>TRBV21-1|TRBJ2-7|.|.
TGTGCCAGCAGCAAAGGGCCGACAGATCAATCCTACGAGCAGTACTTC
CASSKGPTDQSYEQYF
>TRBV19|TRBJ2-1|.|.
TGTGCCAGCCGGACAGTCTTCAATGAGCAGTTCTTC
CASRTVFNEQFF
>TRBV12-3/TRBV12-4|TRBJ2-2|.|few
TGTGCCAGCAGTTTGCGGCTGTCCGGGGAGCTGTTTTTT
CASSLRLSGELFF
>TRBV6-5|TRBJ2-3|TRBD1|.
TGTGCCAGCAGTTACAACGGACAGGGGGCCGCAGATACGCAGTATTTT
CASSYNGQGAADTQYF
>TRBV28|TRBJ2-1|TRBD2|few
TGTGCCAGCAGGAAAATGGGAGGGCTATACAATGAGCAGTTCTTC
CASRKMGGLYNEQFF
>TRBV5-1|TRBJ2-3|TRBD2|.
TGCGCCAGCAGACTTAGCGGGGGACCCACAGATACGCAGTATTTT
CASRLSGGPTDTQYF
>TRBV30|TRBJ2-7|.|.
TGTGCCTGGAGGCAAAAGGGGACTTCTGACTCCTACGAGCAGTACTTC
CAWRQKGTSDSYEQYF
>TRBV9|TRBJ1-1|TRBD1|.
TGTGCCAGCAACCTACAGGGGGCGGACACTGAAGCTTTCTTT
CASNLQGADTEAFF
>TRBV29-1|TRBJ1-2|.|.
TGCAGCGTATCTGGTGGGGGCGCGGACCACTATGGCTACACCTTC
CSVSGGGADHYGYTF
>TRBV7-2|TRBJ2-7|TRBD2|once
TGTGCCAGCAGCCCGGGACTAGCGGGAACCGAGCAGTACTTC
CASSPGLAGTEQYF
>TRBV5-1|TRBJ2-2|TRBD2|.
TGCGCCAGCATACGGACTAGCGGGGGGGCGAACACCGGGGAGCTGTTTTTT
CASIRTSGGANTGELFF
>TRBV6-1|TRBJ1-1|.|.
TGTGCCAGCAGTGAATCGGGGGACACTGAAGCTTTCTTT
CASSESGDTEAFF
>TRBV5-5|TRBJ2-3|TRBD1|.
TGTGCCAGCAGCCCAGTGGGACAGGGACCAGATACGCAGTATTTT
CASSPVGQGPDTQYF
>TRBV21-1|TRBJ2-7|.|.
TGTGCCAGCAGCAAAAGAGGGCCGGGCATCGGGAACGTTCAAGAGCAGTACTTC
CASSKRGPGIGNVQEQYF
>TRBV5-1|TRBJ1-1|.|few
TGCGCCAGCAGCGCATATTACGGGACACAGAACACTGAAGCTTTCTTT
CASSAYYGTQNTEAFF
>TRBV15|TRBJ2-1|.|.
TGTGCCACCAGCAGAGAGAGGCCGGGATCATACAATGAGCAGTTCTTC
CATSRERPGSYNEQFF
>TRBV19|TRBJ1-6|.|.
TGTGCCAGTAGTTTTGAGATTCCGGGTCTCCTCCACTTT
CASSFEIPGLLHF
>TRBV5-1|TRBJ2-3|.|.
TGCGCCAGCAGGGACAGCAAAGGCACAGATACGCAGTATTTT
CASRDSKGTDTQYF
>TRBV3-1/TRBV3-2|TRBJ2-1|TRBD2|once
TGTGCCAGCAGCCAAGTTCGGACTAGCGGTTACAATGAGCAGTTCTTC
CASSQVRTSGYNEQFF
>TRBV2|TRBJ2-1|.|.
TGTGCCAGCACCCAGGTTACGGTTGCCAATGAGCAGTTCTTC
CASTQVTVANEQFF
>TRBV12-3/TRBV12-4|TRBJ2-1|.|.
TGTGCCAGCAGTTTCACCGGTGAGCAGTTCTTC
CASSFTGEQFF
>TRBV28|TRBJ2-6|.|.
TGTGCCAGCAGTTTCTTGAGCTCTGGGGCCAACGTCCTGACTTTC
CASSFLSSGANVLTF
>TRBV5-4|TRBJ2-5|TRBD2|.
TGTGCCAGCAGCCAGGGACTAGCGGGGTGGGAGACCCAGTACTTC
CASSQGLAGWETQYF
>TRBV7-2|TRBJ1-6|.|.
TGTGCCAGCAGAGAAGCGAGGGTAAATTCACCCCTCCACTTT
CASREARVNSPLHF
>TRBV7-7|TRBJ2-1|.|.
TGTGCCAGCAGCTACGCCGAGGGGGATGAGCAGTTCTTC
CASSYAEGDEQFF
>TRBV24-1|TRBJ2-3|TRBD1|.
TGTGCCACCAGTGACGCGACAGGGGATTCGAAAGATACGCAGTATTTT
CATSDATGDSKDTQYF
>TRBV18|TRBJ2-1|.|.
TGTGCCAGCTCACCAAGGGGGATCCGACTAGCCCACAATGAGCAGTTCTTC
CASSPRGIRLAHNEQFF
>TRBV19|TRBJ1-5|.|.
TGTGCCAGTAGTATCCGGGTGAGCAATCAGCCCCAGCATTTT
CASSIRVSNQPQHF
>TRBV5-1|TRBJ2-6|.|.
TGCGCCAGCAGCTCCCGGGTAACGGGGGCCAACGTCCTGACTTTC
CASSSRVTGANVLTF
>TRBV29-1|TRBJ1-5|.|few
TGCAGCGTTGCTGACGGCCTTCTCGGGAATCAGCCCCAGCATTTT
CSVADGLLGNQPQHF
>TRBV6-1|TRBJ2-2|TRBD1|.
TGTGCCAGCAGTGAAGGGACAGGGGACACCGGGGAGCTGTTTTTT
CASSEGTGDTGELFF
>TRBV11-3|TRBJ2-1|.|.
TGTGCCAGCAGCAGGGGAAACGAGCAGTTCTTC
CASSRGNEQFF
>TRBV7-2|TRBJ2-3|TRBD2|.
TGTGCCAGCAGCCTCGTGGCGGGGGGCTTTGATACGCAGTATTTT
CASSLVAGGFDTQYF
>TRBV11-1|TRBJ2-3|TRBD2|once
TGTGCCAGCAGTCGTAGACTAGCGACGCAGTATTTT
CASSRRLATQYF
>TRBV7-3|TRBJ1-6|TRBD1|.
TGTGCCAGCAGCCCCGGGACAGGGGGTTCACCCCTCCACTTT
CASSPGTGGSPLHF
>TRBV21-1|TRBJ2-1|.|.
TGTGCCAGCAGTAGAATGGGGGGGCCCTCCTACAATGAGCAGTTCTTC
CASSRMGGPSYNEQFF
>TRBV20-1|TRBJ2-3|TRBD2|.
TGCAGTGCTACAGCGGGAGGAACGCAGTATTTT
CSATAGGTQYF
>TRBV11-3|TRBJ2-5|.|.
TGTGCCAGCAGCTACACAGGGCCCACGGCTAGGTACCAAGAGACCCAGTACTTC
CASSYTGPTARYQETQYF
>TRBV6-5|TRBJ2-5|.|.
TGTGCCAGCAGCAAATACGGAGAGGGAGGAGAGACCCAGTACTTC
CASSKYGEGGETQYF
>TRBV5-1|TRBJ2-3|TRBD1|.
TGCGCCAGCGGAATGACAGGGTCGTCAGATACGCAGTATTTT
CASGMTGSSDTQYF
>TRBV18|TRBJ2-7|.|.
TGTGCCAGCTCACCAGGGGCTAACTACGAGCAGTACTTC
CASSPGANYEQYF
>TRBV7-2|TRBJ1-6|TRBD1|.
TGTGCCAGCAGCGTAGACAGGGGAGCACCCCTCCACTTT
CASSVDRGAPLHF
>TRBV19|TRBJ2-1|TRBD2|few
TGTGCCAGTACACCATGGGGGGAGGGAAGCTACAATGAGCAGTTCTTC
CASTPWGEGSYNEQFF
>TRBV29-1|TRBJ1-3|.|.
TGCAGCGTTGAAGTGCACAGCTCTGGAAACACCATATATTTT
CSVEVHSSGNTIYF
>TRBV7-8|TRBJ2-7|TRBD2|once
TGTGCCAGCAGCCCCACCGGGGGGGCCTACGAGCAGTACTTC
CASSPTGGAYEQYF
>TRBV19|TRBJ2-6|.|few
TGTGCCAGTAGTATGAGTCAGGCTGGGGCCAACGTCCTGACTTTC
CASSMSQAGANVLTF
>TRBV7-9|TRBJ1-3|.|.
TGTGCCAGCAGCCCGAGGACAGCGAGCTCTGGAAACACCATATATTTT
CASSPRTASSGNTIYF
>TRBV5-1|TRBJ2-5|TRBD1|.
TGCGCCAGCAGCGGGGGACAGGGGGCCATGGAGACCCAGTACTTC
CASSGGQGAMETQYF
>TRBV30|TRBJ1-1|.|.
TGTGCCTGGAGTTCCTTACTCGGGGGGGGGCGGAGATCTGAAGCTTTCTTT
CAWSSLLGGGRRSEAFF
>TRBV28|TRBJ1-2|TRBD1|.
TGTGCCAGCAGGCCTCTACAGGGGGCGGTTGGCTACACCTTC
CASRPLQGAVGYTF
>TRBV7-9|TRBJ1-6|TRBD1|few
TGTGCCAGCAGCCAAGGACAGGGCTTCTATAATTCACCCCTCCACTTT
CASSQGQGFYNSPLHF
>TRBV4-2|TRBJ2-5|TRBD1|.
TGTGCCAGCAGCCAAGCGGGGACAGGGGGCTTAGAGACCCAGTACTTC
CASSQAGTGGLETQYF
>TRBV4-2|TRBJ2-1|TRBD2|few
TGTGCCAGCAGCCAAGGGCCCCTACTAGCGGGATACAATGAGCAGTTCTTC
CASSQGPLLAGYNEQFF
>TRBV6-5|TRBJ2-3|.|.
TGTGCCAGCAGTAGGCGGGGCCGTACAGATACGCAGTATTTT
CASSRRGRTDTQYF
>TRBV11-1|TRBJ2-7|.|.
TGTGCCAGCAGCTCCCCGGGCTCCTACGAGCAGTACTTC
CASSSPGSYEQYF
>TRBV4-3|TRBJ2-1|.|.
TGCGCCAGCAGCCAAGATCGTAGTTACAATGAGCAGTTCTTC
CASSQDRSYNEQFF
>TRBV20-1|TRBJ1-5|.|.
TGCAGTGCTAGTACAGGGCACAATCAGCCCCAGCATTTT
CSASTGHNQPQHF
>TRBV5-1|TRBJ1-1|TRBD1|once
TGCGCCAGCAGCTTTAGCGAACAGGGGCACACTGAAGCTTTCTTT
CASSFSEQGHTEAFF
>TRBV19|TRBJ1-5|TRBD1|.
TGTGCCAGTAGTATAAACAGGGGGCAGTTAGGTCAGCCCCAGCATTTT
CASSINRGQLGQPQHF